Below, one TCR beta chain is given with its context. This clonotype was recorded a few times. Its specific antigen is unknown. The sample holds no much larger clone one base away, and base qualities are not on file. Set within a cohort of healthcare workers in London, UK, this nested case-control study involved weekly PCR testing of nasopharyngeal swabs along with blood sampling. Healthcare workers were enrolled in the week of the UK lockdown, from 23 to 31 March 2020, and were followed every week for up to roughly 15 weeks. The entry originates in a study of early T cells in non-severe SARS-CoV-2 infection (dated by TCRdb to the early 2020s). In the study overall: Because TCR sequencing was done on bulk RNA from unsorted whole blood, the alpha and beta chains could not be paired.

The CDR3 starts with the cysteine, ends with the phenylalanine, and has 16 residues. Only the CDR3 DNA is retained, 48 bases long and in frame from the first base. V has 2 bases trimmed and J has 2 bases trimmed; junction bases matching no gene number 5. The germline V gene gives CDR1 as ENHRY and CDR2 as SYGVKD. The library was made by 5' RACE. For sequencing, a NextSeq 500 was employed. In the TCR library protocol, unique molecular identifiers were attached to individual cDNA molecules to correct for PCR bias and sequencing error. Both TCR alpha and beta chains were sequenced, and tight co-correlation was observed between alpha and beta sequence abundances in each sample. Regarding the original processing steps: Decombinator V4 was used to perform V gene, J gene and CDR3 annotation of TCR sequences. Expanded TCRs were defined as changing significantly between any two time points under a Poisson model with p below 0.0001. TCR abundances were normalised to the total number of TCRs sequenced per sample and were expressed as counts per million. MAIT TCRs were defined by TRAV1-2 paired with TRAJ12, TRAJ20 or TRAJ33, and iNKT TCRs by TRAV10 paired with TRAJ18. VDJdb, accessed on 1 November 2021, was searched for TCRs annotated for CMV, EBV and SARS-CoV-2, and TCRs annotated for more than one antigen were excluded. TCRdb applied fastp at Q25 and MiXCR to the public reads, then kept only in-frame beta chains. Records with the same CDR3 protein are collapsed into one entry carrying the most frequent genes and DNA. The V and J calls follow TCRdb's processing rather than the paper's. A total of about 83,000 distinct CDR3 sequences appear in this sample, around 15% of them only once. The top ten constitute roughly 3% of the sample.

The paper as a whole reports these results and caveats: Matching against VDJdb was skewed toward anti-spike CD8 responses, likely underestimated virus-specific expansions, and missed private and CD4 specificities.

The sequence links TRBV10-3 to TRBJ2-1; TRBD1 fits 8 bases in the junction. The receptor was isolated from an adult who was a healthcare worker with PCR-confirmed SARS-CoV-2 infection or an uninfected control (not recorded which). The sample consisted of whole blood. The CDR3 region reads CAISEATGAAYNEQFF. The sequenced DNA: TGTGCCATCAGTGAGGCGACAGGGGCTGCCTACAATGAGCAGTTCTTC.